The entry that follows covers one T cell receptor (beta chain) sequence. This entry is derived from a study of T cell changes during pregnancy in multiple sclerosis. The protocol was immunoSEQ multiplex PCR, while the TCRdb copy is restricted to in-frame clones and leaves out a portion. The data show about 40,000 clones, with roughly 89% seen just once and 1.2% held by the top ten. Germline assignment: CDR1 LNHDA and CDR2 SQIVND (reference sequence). The CDR3 contains 16 residues. The junction had 8 bases not matched to a gene; V was cut back by 5 bases and J by 7 bases. V is TRBV19 and J is TRBJ2-1; 13 bases agree with TRBD2. This clonotype originated in a female donor with multiple sclerosis, enrolled in a pregnancy study. The sequencing used CD4+ T cells from peripheral blood mononuclear cells, collected in the first trimester of pregnancy. Here the CDR3 reads CASSDYGTSGKNEQFF. CDR3 DNA sequence: TGTGCCAGTAGTGACTACGGGACTAGCGGGAAGAATGAGCAGTTCTTC.